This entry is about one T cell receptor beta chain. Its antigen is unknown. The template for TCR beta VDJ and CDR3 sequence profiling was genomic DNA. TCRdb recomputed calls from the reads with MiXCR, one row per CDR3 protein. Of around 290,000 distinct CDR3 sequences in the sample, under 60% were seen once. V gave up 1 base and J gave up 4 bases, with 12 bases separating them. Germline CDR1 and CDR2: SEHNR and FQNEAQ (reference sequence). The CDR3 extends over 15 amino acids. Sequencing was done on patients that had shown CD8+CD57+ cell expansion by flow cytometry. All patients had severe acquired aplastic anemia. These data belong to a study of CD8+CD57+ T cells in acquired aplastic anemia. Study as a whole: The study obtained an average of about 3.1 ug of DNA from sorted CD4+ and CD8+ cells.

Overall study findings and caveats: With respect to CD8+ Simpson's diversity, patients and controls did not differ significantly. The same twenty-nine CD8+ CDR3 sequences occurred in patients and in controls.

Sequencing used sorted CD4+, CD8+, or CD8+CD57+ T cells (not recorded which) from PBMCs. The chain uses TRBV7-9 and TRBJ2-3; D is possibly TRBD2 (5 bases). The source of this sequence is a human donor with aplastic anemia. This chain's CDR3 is CASSLVRTYADTQYF. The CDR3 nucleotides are TGTGCCAGCAGCTTAGTACGGACTTATGCAGATACGCAGTATTTT.